The 28 T cell receptor beta chains listed next were all sequenced from one sample in a study of blood T cells in healthy people across ages (dated by TCRdb to between 2014 and 2016). Libraries were built with 5' RACE. Sequencing took place on an Illumina HiSeq 2500. A second PCR of about 7 to 12 cycles was run with a J-beta primer mix and a sample-barcoded 5' primer. Through fastp at Q25 and MiXCR, TCRdb rebuilt clones from the public reads, retaining in-frame beta chains. Entries that share a CDR3 protein sequence are merged under the most common genes and DNA. For this sample there are roughly 500,000 distinct CDR3 sequences; 20% to 30% appear just once. Less than 9% of the sample lies in the top ten. This same sample was also part of a study on T cells of mothers and their children.

The sequenced material came from blood. The source is a boy under 18 in good health.

This clonotype was seen a handful of times. J is TRBJ2-1 and V is TRBV20-1; no clear D gene. In germline, CDR1 is DFQATT, CDR2 SNEGSKA (reference sequence). V shed 7 bases and J shed 5 bases, with 15 bases lying between them. The CDR3 runs 13 residues. Here the CDR3 DNA reads TGCAGTGTTAGGGATAGACCCAACAATGAGCAGTTCTTC. Residues: CSVRDRPNNEQFF.

This clonotype was counted only a few times. The rearrangement links TRBV7-9 to TRBJ2-1; 10 nucleotides match TRBD1. V shed 6 bases, J shed 5 bases, and the junction held 7 bases outside the gene matches. CDR3 length: 15 residues. Germline-derived CDR1 and CDR2 are SEHNR and FQNEAQ (reference sequence). The CDR3 loop reads CASRHGTGEHNEQFF. CDR3 DNA sequence: TGTGCCAGCAGGCACGGGACAGGGGAACACAATGAGCAGTTCTTC.

In this sample, this clonotype turned up a few times. This rearrangement joins TRBV3-1 to TRBJ1-2; D gene unclear. Germline loops: CDR1 LGHDT, CDR2 YNNKEL (reference sequence). V shed 5 bases and J shed 0 bases, with 16 bases lying between them. The CDR3 runs to 16 residues. CDR3 in amino acids: CASSERATKTNYGYTF. The CDR3 nucleotides are TGTGCCAGCAGCGAAAGGGCGACAAAAACTAACTATGGCTACACCTTC.

In this sample, this clonotype turned up once. The rearrangement joins TRBV9 to TRBJ2-5; perhaps TRBD1 as D (6 bases). Matching the DNA end better, TRBJ2-1 makes the J call doubtful. Germline assignment: CDR1 SGDLS and CDR2 YYNGEE. There are 11 residues in the CDR3. DNA of the CDR3: TGTGCCAGCAGCGAGGGGGATGAGCAGTTCTTC. This translates into CASSEGDEQFF.

The chain joins TRBV28 to TRBJ2-7; 8 nucleotides match TRBD1. The CDR3 is made up of 12 amino acids. Germline CDR1 reads MDHEN; CDR2 reads SYDVKM. The junction had 0 bases not matched to a gene; V was cut back by 5 bases and J by 3 bases. The CDR3 loop is CASSTGGYEQYF. The CDR3 nucleotides are TGTGCCAGCAGTACAGGGGGCTACGAGCAGTACTTC.

Only a few counts were recorded for this clonotype. The rearrangement joins TRBV9 to TRBJ2-1; 9 positions agree with TRBD2. This CDR3 is built from 15 residues. With V trimmed by 1 base and J by 4 bases, 3 bases remained unmatched. Germline CDR1 SGDLS, CDR2 YYNGEE. CDR3 protein: CASSVLAGIYNEQFF. As DNA, the CDR3 is TGTGCCAGCAGCGTACTAGCGGGAATATACAATGAGCAGTTCTTC.

The rearrangement uses TRBV6-5 and TRBJ2-3; D perhaps matches TRBD2 (6 bases). The V gene's germline CDR1 is MNHEY and CDR2 SVGAGI. This CDR3 comprises 17 residues. Between the trimmed V and J ends, which lost 2 bases and 3 bases, there was a span of 18 bases. As DNA, the CDR3 is TGTGCCAGCAGTTACGGTGTTTCGAGCGGGCCGACAGATACGCAGTATTTT. Protein product: CASSYGVSSGPTDTQYF.

This clonotype was detected only once. The V gene is TRBV6-5, the J gene TRBJ2-1; D gene ambiguous. The CDR3 is 13 residues long. The V end was cut by 0 bases, the J end by 5 bases, with 5 bases between. CDR1 MNHEY and CDR2 SVGAGI come from the germline V gene. CDR3 region: CASSYSSNNEQFF. The CDR3 nucleotides are TGTGCCAGCAGTTACTCCTCTAACAATGAGCAGTTCTTC.

The chain recombines TRBV4-1 with TRBJ2-3, with 12 nucleotides matching TRBD2. The J segment lost 0 bases and the V segment lost 1 base, leaving 14 bases of the junction unmatched. The CDR3 runs 21 residues. The germline V gene encodes CDR1 MGHRA and CDR2 YSYEKL. In DNA form, the CDR3 reads TGCGCCAGCAGCCAAGCGGACTGGACTAGCGGGACCCCCTCTAGCACAGATACGCAGTATTTT. This translates into CASSQADWTSGTPSSTDTQYF.

This clonotype was found a few times. This chain uses TRBV20-1 with TRBJ2-1; D not certain. Germline-derived CDR1 and CDR2 are DFQATT and SNEGSKA (reference sequence). V lost 6 bases and J lost 4, with 13 bases in between. This CDR3 is built from 13 residues. CDR3 amino acids: CSAPLLRYNEQFF. For the CDR3, the DNA is TGCAGTGCCCCACTTCTCCGTTACAATGAGCAGTTCTTC.

The gene calls are TRBV2 and TRBJ2-2, with D tentatively TRBD1 or TRBD2 (5 bases each). Germline CDR1 SNHLY, CDR2 FYNNEI. Trimming cost V 10 bases and J 1 base, with 13 bases left between them. This CDR3 is 14 amino acids long. The CDR3 loop is CANTGTLNTGELFF. The CDR3 nucleotides are TGTGCCAACACCGGGACCTTGAACACCGGGGAGCTGTTTTTT.

A few counts support this clonotype. This chain links TRBV19 with TRBJ2-3; no clear D. V was shortened by 6 bases and J by 1 base, with 8 bases between the two germline ends. The CDR3 is 13 amino acids. Germline V gives CDR1 LNHDA, CDR2 SQIVND (reference sequence). CDR3 in amino acids: CASSWSGTDTQYF. The CDR3 nucleotides are TGTGCCAGTAGCTGGAGCGGCACAGATACGCAGTATTTT.

There are a few counts of this clonotype. The gene calls are TRBV4-3 and TRBJ2-5, with TRBD2 identical over 10 bases. The J call is doubtful: the DNA matches TRBJ2-1 better. From germline, CDR1 is LGHNA and CDR2 YSLEER. The CDR3 is 15 amino acids. The CDR3 sequence: CASSQDSGGRHEQFF. CDR3 bases: TGCGCCAGCAGCCAAGATAGCGGGGGGCGACATGAGCAGTTCTTC.

About this clonotype itself: It may be a read error: a sequence one base away is much more abundant. V is TRBV28 and J is TRBJ2-1, with 8 nucleotides matching TRBD2. Germline CDR1 is MDHEN and CDR2 is SYDVKM. The CDR3 consists of 16 residues. The DNA of the CDR3 is TGTGCCAGCAGTGTACTTACGGGGGGGCCTTACACTGAGCAGTTCTTC. Its translation: CASSVLTGGPYTEQFF.

This clonotype was seen ten or more times. The CDR3 here is CASSYSTSTGELFF. CDR3 bases: TGTGCCAGCAGTTACTCGACTAGCACCGGGGAGCTGTTTTTT. The genes are TRBV6-2 or TRBV6-3 and TRBJ2-2; D may be TRBD2 (6 bases). The CDR3 length is 14 residues. CDR1 is MNHEY and CDR2 is SVGEGT in the germline V gene. The V end lost 0 bases, the J end lost 4 bases, and 6 bases lay between the germline ends.

This clonotype occurred once. The chain couples TRBV5-1 to TRBJ2-5; D ambiguous. Germline CDR1 reads SGHRS; CDR2 reads YFSETQ. The CDR3 contains 12 residues. V was pared by 6 bases and J by 5 bases, with 11 bases between. For the CDR3, the DNA is TGCGCCAGCACTTCTCAAGAGGAGACCCAGTACTTC. Translation: CASTSQEETQYF.

The chain uses TRBV6-5 and TRBJ2-2, with 7 bases identical to TRBD2. The V and J ends lost 6 bases and 6 bases, in that order; junction bases with no gene match: 7. The CDR3 is made up of 14 amino acids. Looked up from germline, CDR1 is MNHEY and CDR2 is SVGAGI. The CDR3 bases are TGTGCCAGCAGCCGCCAGCGGGGAGCCGGGGAGCTGTTTTTT. Its translation is CASSRQRGAGELFF.

This clonotype was found a few times. Here the CDR3 DNA reads TGTGCCAGCAGCCCAAGGGACAGGGGCGGGGATGAAAAACTGTTTTTT. This codes for CASSPRDRGGDEKLFF. The chain employs TRBV4-2 and TRBJ1-4, with TRBD1 matching over 10 bases. V shed 4 bases, J shed 6 bases, and the junction held 8 bases outside the gene matches. Germline lookup yields CDR1 LGHNA and CDR2 YNFKEQ. The CDR3 extends over 16 amino acids.

J is TRBJ1-1 and V is TRBV9; 8 bases map to TRBD1. The CDR3 is made up of 12 amino acids. V shed 4 bases, J shed 8 bases, and the junction held 4 bases outside the gene matches. Looked up from germline, CDR1 is SGDLS and CDR2 is YYNGEE. CDR3 DNA: TGTGCCAGCAGCTTCGACAGGGGAGAAGCTTTCTTT. Translation gives CASSFDRGEAFF.

This clonotype has just a few counts. The V and J genes are TRBV10-3 and TRBJ2-5; 10 bases map to TRBD1. The CDR3 totals 14 residues. Trimming removed 4 bases from V and 4 bases from J; junction bases left unmatched: 3. Per the germline V gene, CDR1 is ENHRY and CDR2 is SYGVKD. The CDR3 bases are TGTGCCATCAGTGGGGGGACAGGGGCAGAGACCCAGTACTTC. It specifies CAISGGTGAETQYF.

This clonotype was observed many times. The chain recombines TRBV3-1 with TRBJ2-1; TRBD1 matches 11 bases. Trimming cost V 5 bases and J 4 bases; bases outside gene matches: 1. The CDR3 has 14 residues. Germline V gives CDR1 LGHDT, CDR2 YNNKEL (reference sequence). The CDR3 nucleotides read TGTGCCAGCAGCAGGGACAGGGGGTACAATGAGCAGTTCTTC. Translation gives CASSRDRGYNEQFF.

The chain recombines TRBV13 with TRBJ2-3; 7 bases line up with TRBD1. In germline, CDR1 is PRHDT, CDR2 FYEKMQ (reference sequence). V trimming: 5 bases; J trimming: 4 bases; junction bases outside the gene matches: 6. The CDR3 consists of 14 residues. CDR3 protein: CASSKQGSPDTQYF. DNA for the CDR3: TGTGCCAGCAGCAAACAGGGGTCCCCAGATACGCAGTATTTT.

This clonotype was counted ten times or more. For the CDR3, the DNA is TGTGCCAGCGGAGGGATCGGGGGGGCGGACGAGCAGTACTTC. Its translation is CASGGIGGADEQYF. The V call is TRBV6-1, the J call TRBJ2-7, with 8 bases identical to TRBD2. The V segment lost 8 bases and the J segment 5 bases; nucleotides outside the gene matches: 11. The CDR3 sequence is 14 residues long. Germline assignment: CDR1 MNHNS and CDR2 SASEGT.

This chain connects TRBV15 to TRBJ1-1; no clear D. Germline lookup yields CDR1 LNHNV and CDR2 YYDKDF (reference sequence). Trimming pared 0 bases from V and 4 bases from J, leaving 9 bases between. CDR3 length: 14 amino acids. In DNA form, the CDR3 reads TGTGCCACCAGCAGAGATCCGGGTAGCACTGAAGCTTTCTTT. It codes for CATSRDPGSTEAFF.

The rearrangement links TRBV9 to TRBJ1-2, with D possibly matching TRBD1 (5 bases). V lost 0 bases, J lost 4 bases, and 10 bases lay in between. The germline CDR1 and CDR2 sequences are SGDLS and YYNGEE. There are 14 residues in the CDR3. The CDR3 region has the DNA TGTGCCAGCAGCGTAGCTGAGGGGACCTATGGCTACACCTTC. As protein: CASSVAEGTYGYTF.

There are a few counts of this clonotype. This chain uses TRBV20-1 with TRBJ1-3; 7 nucleotides agree with TRBD1. CDR3 length equals 16 residues. Losses at the gene ends were 0 bases for V and 2 bases for J; bases not matched to a gene: 7. Germline-derived CDR1 and CDR2 are DFQATT and SNEGSKA (reference sequence). For the CDR3, the DNA is TGCAGTGCTAGAGATCCCGCTACAGGGGCTGGAAACACCATATATTTT. Encoded protein: CSARDPATGAGNTIYF.

This clonotype turned up a few times. This chain uses TRBV7-2 with TRBJ2-7; D is possibly TRBD2 (5 bases). The CDR3 is made up of 15 amino acids. Trimming left V 1 base short and J 0 bases short, with 10 bases between. Germline lookup yields CDR1 SGHTA and CDR2 FQGNSA. The CDR3 sequence: CASSLGASLSYEQYF. The DNA of the CDR3 is TGTGCCAGCAGCTTAGGGGCTAGCCTCTCCTACGAGCAGTACTTC.

This clonotype was seen only a few times. For the CDR3, the DNA is TGCGCCAGCAGCTTGGTGCCCCAGGGTAGCGGGAGTGATACGCAGTATTTT. This encodes CASSLVPQGSGSDTQYF. The rearrangement joins TRBV5-1 to TRBJ2-3; 9 positions agree with TRBD2. CDR3 length equals 17 residues. V trimming: 0 bases; J trimming: 6 bases; junction bases outside the gene matches: 11. Germline V CDR1 and CDR2: SGHRS, YFSETQ.